These 32 T cell receptor beta chains originate from one sample sequenced in a study of blood T cells in healthy people across ages. A second PCR, run for roughly 6 to 11 cycles, used a sample-barcoded 5' primer plus a J-beta primer mix. MiXCR, run by TCRdb on the 5' RACE reads, gives a single entry per CDR3 protein. The repertoire holds about 1,500,000 distinct CDR3 sequences, with around 42% as singletons. Sequences were obtained from blood. The source of these receptors is a woman younger than 30 in good health.

There are a few counts of this clonotype. The gene calls are TRBV7-9 and TRBJ2-1; D gene ambiguous. The germline V gene encodes CDR1 SEHNR and CDR2 FQNEAQ (reference sequence). The CDR3 length is 12 residues. Trimming shortened V by 7 bases and J by 7 bases, and 11 bases separated the two germline ends. The CDR3 here is CASTINLNEQFF. The CDR3 DNA sequence: TGTGCCAGCACCATAAATCTTAATGAGCAGTTCTTC. The variable domain in full, completed from reference TRBV7-9 and TRBJ2-1, reads DTGVSQNPRHKITKRGQNVTFRCDPISEHNRLYWYRQTLGQGPEFLTYFQNEAQLEKSRLLSDRFSAERPKGSFSTLEIQRTEQGDSAMYLCASTINLNEQFFGPGTRLTVL.

V usage is TRBV6-5 and J usage is TRBJ2-1, with 9 positions matching TRBD1. The CDR3 loop spans 15 amino acids. The V segment lost 6 bases and the J segment 1 base; nucleotides outside the gene matches: 4. The germline V gene encodes CDR1 MNHEY and CDR2 SVGAGI. CDR3 protein: CASSIQGASYNEQFF. CDR3 DNA sequence: TGTGCCAGCAGCATACAGGGGGCATCCTACAATGAGCAGTTCTTC.

This clonotype was counted a few times. The V and J genes are TRBV6-5 and TRBJ2-1; D not resolved. The CDR3 has 15 residues. Germline loops: CDR1 MNHEY, CDR2 SVGAGI. The germline V and J ends were trimmed by 2 bases and 8 bases, with 16 bases remaining between them. As DNA, the CDR3 is TGTGCCAGCAGTTACGCCGCCCTGAAGGCCCATGAGCAGTTCTTC. Residues: CASSYAALKAHEQFF.

The CDR3 nucleotides are TGTGCCAGCAGCCCCCCTCATTACAATGAGCAGTTCTTC. Protein product: CASSPPHYNEQFF. The chain recombines TRBV7-2 with TRBJ2-1; no clear D gene. The V end lost 5 bases, the J end lost 4 bases, and 9 bases lay between the germline ends. Germline V gene sequence: CDR1 SGHTA, CDR2 FQGNSA. The CDR3 is 13 amino acids.

A few counts support this clonotype. The chain recombines TRBV3-1 with TRBJ2-5; 9 bases line up with TRBD2. This CDR3 contains 18 residues. V gave up 0 bases and J gave up 5 bases; unmatched junction bases: 13. Germline V gene data show CDR1 as LGHDT and CDR2 as YNNKEL (reference sequence). The CDR3 loop reads CASSQDGGVAGDRETQYF. In DNA, the CDR3 is TGTGCCAGCAGCCAAGATGGGGGAGTAGCGGGGGATCGGGAGACCCAGTACTTC.

V and J are TRBV2 and TRBJ2-3; no firm D call. This CDR3 is 13 amino acids long. V dropped 8 bases and J dropped 4 bases, with 13 bases sitting between them. The germline V gene has CDR1 SNHLY and CDR2 FYNNEI. Here the CDR3 reads CASRRGVADTQYF. CDR3 in DNA: TGTGCCAGCCGCCGTGGGGTCGCAGATACGCAGTATTTT.

This clonotype showed up just once. V usage is TRBV3-1 and J usage is TRBJ2-7, with unresolved D. The CDR3 is 14 residues long. Trimming stripped 4 bases from V and 0 bases from J, with 10 bases between. Germline CDR1 LGHDT, CDR2 YNNKEL (reference sequence). Written as DNA, the CDR3 is TGTGCCAGCAGCCTCTTAGTAAACTCCTACGAGCAGTACTTC. This translates into CASSLLVNSYEQYF.

This sequence joins TRBV5-1 and TRBJ2-3; 7 bases are a match to TRBD1. The length of the CDR3 is 15 residues. Germline V gene sequence: CDR1 SGHRS, CDR2 YFSETQ. Trimming took 4 bases from V and 6 from J; bases not matched to a gene: 11. CDR3 amino acids: CASSADRLYLDTQYF. In nucleotides, the CDR3 is TGCGCCAGCAGCGCGGACAGGCTTTATTTGGATACGCAGTATTTT. Full variable domain (remainder filled in from reference TRBV5-1 and TRBJ2-3): KAGVTQTPRYLIKTRGQQVTLSCSPISGHRSVSWYQQTPGQGLQFLFEYFSETQRNKGNFPGRFSGRQFSNSRSEMNVSTLELGDSALYLCASSADRLYLDTQYFGPGTRLTVL.

The J gene is TRBJ2-3, the V gene TRBV30; 7 nucleotides align to TRBD1. CDR3 length: 23 amino acids. Germline CDR1 is GTSNPN and CDR2 is SVGIG (reference sequence). J was trimmed by 0 bases and V by 0 bases; bases with no gene match: 27. CDR3 coding DNA: TGTGCCTGGAGTGTTAAGTCCCCTCGACAGGGAAGATACACACCCGTCAGCACAGATACGCAGTATTTT. Amino acids: CAWSVKSPRQGRYTPVSTDTQYF.

With respect to this clonotype: A junction end diverges from the germline sequence, so it may reflect a read error. V usage is TRBV20-1 and J usage is TRBJ2-7; tentatively, D is TRBD1 or TRBD2 (5 bases each). CDR3 length: 14 residues. The germline V gene has CDR1 DFQATT and CDR2 SNEGSKA (reference sequence). The CDR3 is CSARDRRGTYERYF. The CDR3 DNA follows: TGCAGTGCTAGGGACCGGAGAGGGACCTACGAGCGGTACTTC.

The chain couples TRBV28 to TRBJ2-7, with 12 bases lining up with TRBD2. This CDR3 region has 17 residues. Trimming at V came to 7 bases and at J to 0 bases, leaving 10 bases not matched to a gene. Per germline, CDR1 MDHEN and CDR2 SYDVKM. CDR3 in amino acids: CASTQLAGGSSSYEQYF. CDR3 nucleotide sequence: TGTGCCAGCACCCAACTAGCGGGGGGAAGTAGCTCCTACGAGCAGTACTTC. The full variable domain, its missing parts supplied by reference TRBV28 and TRBJ2-7, is DVKVTQSSRYLVKRTGEKVFLECVQDMDHENMFWYRQDPGLGLRLIYFSYDVKMKEKGDIPEGYSVSREKKERFSLILESASTNQTSMYLCASTQLAGGSSSYEQYFGPGTRLTVT.

The V and J genes are TRBV7-9 and TRBJ2-1; D is perhaps TRBD2 (6 bases). TRBJ2-7 explains the end of the DNA better; the J call may be wrong. The CDR3 runs to 14 residues. Germline CDR1 is SEHNR and CDR2 is FQNEAQ (reference sequence). CDR3 in amino acids: CASSFHGGYNEQYF. The CDR3 DNA sequence: TGTGCCAGCAGCTTCCACGGGGGATACAATGAGCAGTACTTC.

The chain combines TRBV27 with TRBJ2-7; the D gene is possibly TRBD2 (6 bases). V was pared by 0 bases and J by 3 bases, with 9 bases between. This CDR3 spans 14 amino acids. In germline, CDR1 is MNHEY, CDR2 SMNVEV (reference sequence). The CDR3 is CASSLSDGSYEQYF. CDR3 bases: TGTGCCAGCAGTTTATCGGACGGGAGCTACGAGCAGTACTTC.

In this sample, this clonotype turned up many times. The V call is TRBV27, the J call TRBJ1-2; 7 bases are shared with TRBD1. J lost 2 bases, V lost 6 bases, and 3 bases had no gene match. The CDR3 is made up of 13 amino acids. Per the germline V gene, CDR1 is MNHEY and CDR2 is SMNVEV (reference sequence). The CDR3 DNA reads TGTGCCAGCAGCCAACAGGGGAACTATGGCTACACCTTC. It is translated as CASSQQGNYGYTF.

This clonotype was seen more than once but under ten times. The chain uses TRBV5-5 and TRBJ2-5; 7 nucleotides align to TRBD2. J was trimmed by 7 bases and V by 4 bases; bases with no gene match: 7. This CDR3 spans 13 amino acids. Per germline, CDR1 SGHKS and CDR2 YYEKEE (reference sequence). The CDR3 sequence: CASSQGLVATQYF. CDR3 in DNA: TGTGCCAGCAGCCAAGGACTAGTAGCGACCCAGTACTTC.

This rearrangement joins TRBV28 to TRBJ1-1; D unresolved. The CDR3 sequence is 16 residues long. CDR1 and CDR2 from the germline V gene are MDHEN and SYDVKM. Trimming pared 1 base from V and 5 bases from J, leaving 17 bases between. CDR3 DNA: TGTGCCAGCAGTTTATTCGCCACGGGGAGGAGTACTGAAGCTTTCTTT. Protein: CASSLFATGRSTEAFF. The variable domain in full, completed from reference TRBV28 and TRBJ1-1, reads DVKVTQSSRYLVKRTGEKVFLECVQDMDHENMFWYRQDPGLGLRLIYFSYDVKMKEKGDIPEGYSVSREKKERFSLILESASTNQTSMYLCASSLFATGRSTEAFFGQGTRLTVV.

This clonotype showed up many times. The chain links TRBV2 to TRBJ2-3; 13 bases map to TRBD2. CDR1 and CDR2 from the germline V gene are SNHLY and FYNNEI. The CDR3 is 14 residues long. V shed 11 bases, J shed 4 bases, and the junction held 6 bases outside the gene matches. The CDR3 DNA reads as TGTGCCGACCGGACTAGCGGGAGCTCAGATACGCAGTATTTT. As protein: CADRTSGSSDTQYF.

The rearrangement joins TRBV6-1 to TRBJ1-5; D gene unclear. This CDR3 has 14 residues. Germline V gene sequence: CDR1 MNHNS, CDR2 SASEGT. The V end lost 2 bases, the J end lost 8 bases, and 13 bases lay between the germline ends. The CDR3 sequence: CASSESGQFKPQHF. CDR3 nucleotide sequence: TGTGCCAGCAGTGAAAGTGGCCAGTTCAAGCCCCAGCATTTT.

In its sample, this clonotype was seen many times. V is TRBV12-3 or TRBV12-4 and J is TRBJ2-3; D gene uncertain. V dropped 3 bases and J dropped 6 bases, with 7 bases sitting between them. This CDR3 has 12 amino acids. The CDR3 coding sequence is TGTGCCAGCAGTTTTTTCGGGGATACGCAGTATTTT. This translates into CASSFFGDTQYF.

This CDR3 is CASSGTGAGYNEQYF. Written as DNA, the CDR3 is TGTGCCAGCAGTGGGACAGGGGCAGGGTACAATGAGCAGTACTTC. The chain links TRBV6-1 to TRBJ2-7; TRBD1 matches 9 bases. The CDR3 is made up of 15 amino acids. V was clipped by 4 bases and J by 7 bases; unmatched bases: 11. Germline-derived CDR1 and CDR2 are MNHNS and SASEGT.

The chain has TRBV7-2 and TRBJ1-2, with TRBD1 as a possible D gene (6 bases). Germline CDR1 SGHTA, CDR2 FQGNSA. V gave up 4 bases and J gave up 4 bases, with 16 bases separating them. There are 15 residues in the CDR3. CDR3 bases: TGTGCCAGCAGCTCCTACCGGACAGACGGCTATGGCTACACCTTC. Its protein product is CASSSYRTDGYGYTF.

The chain combines TRBV2 with TRBJ2-1; D call uncertain. This CDR3 is 14 amino acids long. The V gene's germline CDR1 is SNHLY and CDR2 FYNNEI. Trimming removed 5 bases at V and 6 bases at J, with 14 bases between. The CDR3 DNA is TGTGCCAGCAGTCACGGGTTTACCCTCAATGAGCAGTTCTTC. Amino acids: CASSHGFTLNEQFF.

This clonotype has more than one count but fewer than ten. V is TRBV4-2 and J is TRBJ2-7; 7 bases agree with TRBD1. Germline lookup yields CDR1 LGHNA and CDR2 YNFKEQ. This CDR3 is built from 19 residues. The V and J ends lost 0 bases and 3 bases, in that order; junction bases with no gene match: 17. The CDR3 loop is CASSQDLSRVGGQHYEQYF. In nucleotides, the CDR3 is TGTGCCAGCAGCCAAGATCTATCGAGGGTTGGGGGACAGCACTACGAGCAGTACTTC.

The chain carries TRBV7-9 and TRBJ1-5; D might be TRBD1 (5 bases). The V gene lost 5 bases and the J gene lost 6 bases, with 11 bases spanning the gap. The germline CDR1 and CDR2 sequences are SEHNR and FQNEAQ (reference sequence). The CDR3 runs to 13 residues. CDR3 region: CASSTQGLQPQHF. The DNA of the CDR3 is TGTGCCAGCAGCACCCAGGGACTTCAGCCCCAGCATTTT.

The CDR3: CASSRRQGGTEQYF. The CDR3 DNA reads TGTGCCAGCAGCCGGAGACAGGGTGGCACCGAGCAGTACTTC. V and J are TRBV5-5 and TRBJ2-7; the match to TRBD1 covers 7 bases. Germline CDR1 and CDR2: SGHKS and YYEKEE (reference sequence). The V segment lost 4 bases and the J segment 6 bases; nucleotides outside the gene matches: 10. The CDR3 sequence is 14 residues long.

The chain employs TRBV28 and TRBJ1-2, with 10 bases fitting TRBD1. This CDR3 is 14 amino acids long. The germline V gene encodes CDR1 MDHEN and CDR2 SYDVKM. V shed 6 bases, J shed 3 bases, and the junction held 4 bases outside the gene matches. The chain's CDR3 is CASSRQGADYGYTF. CDR3 DNA sequence: TGTGCCAGCAGCCGACAGGGGGCGGACTATGGCTACACCTTC.

This clonotype was counted between two and nine times. The V gene is TRBV4-1, the J gene TRBJ2-5; 9 positions agree with TRBD2. J lost 2 bases, V lost 4 bases, and 5 bases had no gene match. The CDR3 sequence is 15 residues long. Germline assignment: CDR1 MGHRA and CDR2 YSYEKL. The CDR3 DNA is TGCGCCAGCAGCCTGCGACTAGCGGAGCAAGAGACCCAGTACTTC. Translating gives CASSLRLAEQETQYF.

This chain connects TRBV2 to TRBJ2-2; the D is unclear. CDR3 length equals 12 residues. V was cut by 3 bases and J by 6 bases, with 5 bases left in between. Germline V gives CDR1 SNHLY, CDR2 FYNNEI. CDR3: CASSEEPGELFF. The CDR3 nucleotides are TGTGCCAGCAGTGAGGAGCCCGGGGAGCTGTTTTTT. Using reference TRBV2 and TRBJ2-2 for the parts outside the CDR3, the full variable domain is EPEVTQTPSHQVTQMGQEVILRCVPISNHLYFYWYRQILGQKVEFLVSFYNNEISEKSEIFDDQFSVERPDGSNFTLKIRSTKLEDSAMYFCASSEEPGELFFGEGSRLTVL.

J is TRBJ2-5 and V is TRBV5-1; D gene uncertain. Germline CDR1 reads SGHRS; CDR2 reads YFSETQ. The ends were cut back, 1 base at V and 4 bases at J, with 11 bases in the middle. This CDR3 region has 14 residues. This chain's CDR3 is CASSLSMSGETQYF. The CDR3 DNA follows: TGCGCCAGCAGCTTGTCGATGTCGGGAGAGACCCAGTACTTC.

The rearrangement uses TRBV7-3 and TRBJ2-5; 8 bases are a match to TRBD1. J gave up 10 bases and V 5 bases, and 9 bases lay outside the gene matches. The CDR3 contains 13 residues. Germline V gives CDR1 SGHTA, CDR2 FQGTGA. The CDR3 nucleotides are TGTGCCAGCAGCCTATGGACAGGGACTGACCAGTACTTC. Translating it yields CASSLWTGTDQYF.

The chain combines TRBV4-1 with TRBJ2-7; the match to TRBD2 covers 14 bases. V shed 1 base, J shed 6 bases, and the junction held 8 bases outside the gene matches. This CDR3 spans 17 amino acids. Germline values: CDR1 MGHRA, CDR2 YSYEKL. CDR3 residues: CASSQGVTSGGAAEQYF. Written as DNA, the CDR3 is TGCGCCAGCAGCCAAGGAGTGACTAGCGGGGGGGCCGCCGAGCAGTACTTC.

This clonotype was detected once. This sequence joins TRBV20-1 and TRBJ2-5; 7 positions agree with TRBD2. This CDR3 contains 14 residues. The V segment lost 1 base and the J segment 2 bases; nucleotides outside the gene matches: 4. In germline, CDR1 is DFQATT, CDR2 SNEGSKA (reference sequence). The DNA of the CDR3 is TGCAGTGCTAGAGGAGTTAGCGGGCAAGAGACCCAGTACTTC. This sequence encodes CSARGVSGQETQYF.